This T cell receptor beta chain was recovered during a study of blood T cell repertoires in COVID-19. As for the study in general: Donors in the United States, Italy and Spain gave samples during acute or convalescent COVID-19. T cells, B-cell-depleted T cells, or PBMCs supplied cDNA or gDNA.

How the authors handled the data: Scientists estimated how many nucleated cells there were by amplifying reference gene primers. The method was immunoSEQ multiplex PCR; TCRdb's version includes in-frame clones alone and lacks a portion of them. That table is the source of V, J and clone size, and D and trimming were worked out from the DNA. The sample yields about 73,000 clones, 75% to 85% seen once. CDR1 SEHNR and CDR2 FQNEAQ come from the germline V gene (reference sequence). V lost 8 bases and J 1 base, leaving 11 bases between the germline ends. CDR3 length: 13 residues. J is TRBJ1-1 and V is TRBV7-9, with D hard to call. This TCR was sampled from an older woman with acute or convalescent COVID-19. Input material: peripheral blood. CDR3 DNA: TGTGCCAGCCGACACGTACAGAACACTGAAGCTTTCTTT. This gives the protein CASRHVQNTEAFF.